A single sample is the source of the 3 T cell receptor beta chains below, sequenced in a study of T cell clonality in common variable immunodeficiency. Assay used: immunoSEQ multiplex PCR; TCRdb lists only in-frame clones, some missing. The sample has roughly 32,000 clones, none seen only once. The sample taken for sequencing was peripheral blood mononuclear cells. These receptors originate from a person aged 18 to 75 in good health.

This clone was seen ten or more times. The read ends 3 residues shy of where the CDR3 ends; the end is completed using the germline J gene. The chain uses TRBV20-1 and TRBJ2-4; a possible D gene is TRBD1 (6 bases). The CDR3 has 13 residues. Trimming took 3 bases from V and 9 from J, leaving 15 bases between them. Germline V CDR1 and CDR2: DFQATT, SNEGSKA (reference sequence). The CDR3 sequence is CSARTGERSIQYF. The sequenced part of the CDR3 DNA is TGCAGTGCTAGGACAGGAGAGAGGAGCATT.

At least ten counts were recorded for this clone. The read ends 3 residues shy of where the CDR3 ends; the end is completed using the germline J gene. The chain is built from TRBV20-1 and TRBJ1-2; TRBD1 matches 9 bases. CDR3 length equals 15 residues. Germline V lookup: CDR1 DFQATT, CDR2 SNEGSKA (reference sequence). The J segment lost 4 bases and the V segment lost 3 bases, leaving 9 bases of the junction unmatched. CDR3: CSASGNDRGAYGYTF. The DNA read from the CDR3 is TGCAGTGCTAGTGGAAACGACAGGGGGGCCTATGGC.

This clone was observed at least ten times. From the germline J gene comes the end of the CDR3, since the read stops 3 residues before it. The chain joins TRBV20-1 to TRBJ2-3; 12 bases match TRBD1. This CDR3 comprises 15 residues. In germline, CDR1 is DFQATT, CDR2 SNEGSKA (reference sequence). The trim removed 0 bases at V and 4 bases at J, leaving 2 bases unmatched. The covered CDR3 bases are TGCAGTGCTAGAGATGGGGACAGGGGGCCAGATACG. This codes for CSARDGDRGPDT. The entire CDR3 protein is CSARDGDRGPDTQYF.